A selection of T cell receptor beta chains follows, all from one sample in a study of early T cells in non-severe SARS-CoV-2 infection. TCRdb re-called the 5' RACE reads with MiXCR, one entry per CDR3 protein. The sample shows some 64,000 distinct CDR3 sequences, more than 7% of them seen only once. Source: whole blood, taken at baseline. Receptors were obtained from an adult who was a healthcare worker with PCR-confirmed SARS-CoV-2 infection or an uninfected control (not recorded which). Each CDR3 is given with its conserved first and last residue. A D gene is named only where the DNA matches it firmly. Size values are once, few and many counts, or a class for expanded clones, and some rows have none.

d_call j_call clone_size v_call cdr3_nt cdr3_aa
- TRBJ1-5 many TRBV19 TGTGCCAGTAGTATCCCCGGCAATCAGCCCCAGCATTTT CASSIPGNQPQHF
TRBD1 TRBJ1-2 - TRBV9 TGTGCCAGCAGCGCAGACAGGGTAGGGTTTTACTATGGCTACACCTTC CASSADRVGFYYGYTF
TRBD1 TRBJ2-7 - TRBV12-3/TRBV12-4 TGTGCCAGCAGTAGGACAGGGTCTAGCTACGAGCAGTACTTC CASSRTGSSYEQYF
- TRBJ2-5 many TRBV5-1 TGCGCCAGCAGCGGGGGAGGACAGTTCCAAGAGACCCAGTACTTC CASSGGGQFQETQYF
- TRBJ2-1 many TRBV4-1 TGCGCCAGCAGCCAAGGAACCCCAAGGACTGAGCAGTTCTTC CASSQGTPRTEQFF
- TRBJ1-2 - TRBV5-4 TGTGCCAGCAGCACGGGACGGCCCTATGGCTACACCTTC CASSTGRPYGYTF
- TRBJ2-7 - TRBV24-1 TGTGCCACCGGTGAGTGGTACGAGCAGTACTTC CATGEWYEQYF
TRBD2 TRBJ2-1 few TRBV27 TGTGCCAGCAGTTTATCATTGGCGGGAGGGCCGACTCGAGAGCAGTTCTTC CASSLSLAGGPTREQFF
- TRBJ2-7 few TRBV2 TGTGCCAGCAAGGCAGGGGTTCGAGAGCAGTACTTC CASKAGVREQYF
TRBD1 TRBJ2-7 many TRBV6-5 TGTGCCAGCAGTCCGCGGGACAGGGATTACGAGCAGTACTTC CASSPRDRDYEQYF
- TRBJ1-2 few TRBV7-8 TGTGCCAGCAGCTTAGACGGTATGGCTAGGACCTTC CASSLDGMARTF
TRBD1 TRBJ2-3 - TRBV12-3/TRBV12-4 TGTGCCAGCAGACTAGGACAGGGCCCAGATACGCAGTATTTT CASRLGQGPDTQYF
- TRBJ1-6 - TRBV29-1 TGCAGCGTACCCGCCGGACCCATGCAGGATTCACCCCTCCACTTT CSVPAGPMQDSPLHF
- TRBJ1-6 many TRBV20-1 TGCAGTGCTATGGGGCCGTTTGATAATTCACCCCTCCACTTT CSAMGPFDNSPLHF
- TRBJ2-7 many TRBV19 TGTGCCAGTAGTGCGGGCGGGGCGTACGAGCAGTACTTC CASSAGGAYEQYF
TRBD1 TRBJ1-6 - TRBV25-1 TGTGCCAGCAGTGGGCGTCCCGGGACAGGTTTGATCTATAATTCACCCCTCCACTTT CASSGRPGTGLIYNSPLHF